This T cell receptor beta chain was captured in a study of PD-1 blockade in classical Hodgkin lymphoma. This clone was picked up one time. Produced via immunoSEQ multiplex PCR; TCRdb's table is partial and in-frame only. Counted here are roughly 15,000 clones, 92% occurring once; the ten biggest clones make up roughly 0.5%. Trimming took off 1 base at V and 5 bases at J, with 9 bases between the two ends. Germline loops: CDR1 SGHDT, CDR2 YYEEEE. The CDR3 runs to 13 residues. Time point: newly diagnosed, previously untreated cHL patient sample. Researchers report purifying CD4+ T cells from thawed PBMCs by magnetic negative selection.

This chain connects TRBV5-6 to TRBJ2-5, with D uncertain. Specimen: CD4+ T cells from blood. The clonotype comes from a human donor with classical Hodgkin lymphoma. In DNA, the CDR3 is TGTGCCAGCAGCTTGATGAGAGAGGAGACCCAGTACTTC. Translating it yields CASSLMREETQYF.